The next 23 T cell receptor beta chains were all read from a single sample in a study of blood T cell repertoires in COVID-19. Assay used: immunoSEQ multiplex PCR; TCRdb lists only in-frame clones, some missing. This sample yields about 120,000 clones, of which around nine tenths are seen a single time; approximately 19% belongs to the top ten. Material for sequencing was peripheral blood. The receptors shown here come from a human donor with acute or convalescent COVID-19. The donor label of this sample is uncertain.

The V call is TRBV23-1, the J call TRBJ2-6; TRBD2 is a possible D gene (6 bases). TRBV23-1 is given ORF status, its function remaining uncertain. V was cut by 6 bases and J by 0 bases, with 18 bases left in between. The CDR3 spans 18 residues. For the CDR3, the DNA is TGCGCCAGCAGGCCGCGTCCGGGACTGACCTCTGGGGCCAACGTCCTGACTTTC. Translation gives CASRPRPGLTSGANVLTF.

The chain carries TRBV6-5 and TRBJ2-3, with no clear D. There are 11 residues in the CDR3. Germline-derived CDR1 and CDR2 are MNHEY and SVGAGI. Trimming took 3 bases from V and 6 from J, leaving 4 bases between them. The CDR3 DNA follows: TGTGCCAGCAGTTATCTCGATACGCAGTATTTT. Translating it yields CASSYLDTQYF.

This clone has a single count. Here the CDR3 reads CATSGDYGYTF. The CDR3 DNA follows: TGTGCCACCTCAGGGGACTATGGCTACACCTTC. The genes are TRBV6-5 and TRBJ1-2; a possible D gene is TRBD1 (6 bases). V gave up 10 bases and J gave up 3 bases, with 9 bases separating them. There are 11 residues in the CDR3. Germline V gives CDR1 MNHEY, CDR2 SVGAGI.

This chain links TRBV12-3 or TRBV12-4 with TRBJ2-1, with D unresolved. The CDR3 has 11 amino acids. V was clipped by 5 bases and J by 9 bases, with 8 bases between them. The CDR3 spells CASSRFSEQFF. CDR3 nucleotide sequence: TGTGCCAGCAGTCGATTCAGTGAGCAGTTCTTC.

The rearrangement joins TRBV7-9 to TRBJ1-2; 7 positions agree with TRBD1. The CDR3 sequence is 15 residues long. Germline V CDR1 and CDR2: SEHNR, FQNEAQ (reference sequence). The J segment lost 4 bases and the V segment lost 4 bases, leaving 9 bases of the junction unmatched. The CDR3 nucleotides read TGTGCCAGCAGCTCGGACAGGAATTTTGTCTATGGCTACACCTTC. The encoded protein is CASSSDRNFVYGYTF.

The gene calls are TRBV18 and TRBJ1-2; TRBD1 might be the D (5 bases). V lost 3 bases, J lost 3 bases, and 14 bases lay in between. Germline V gene sequence: CDR1 KGHSH, CDR2 LQKENI. This CDR3 is built from 15 residues. The CDR3 protein is CASSPPDTSYYGYTF. The CDR3 region has the DNA TGTGCCAGCTCACCGCCGGACACCTCCTACTATGGCTACACCTTC. Using reference TRBV18 and TRBJ1-2 for the parts outside the CDR3, the full variable domain is NAGVMQNPRHLVRRRGQEARLRCSPMKGHSHVYWYRQLPEEGLKFMVYLQKENIIDESGMPKERFSAEFPKEGPSILRIQQVVRGDSAAYFCASSPPDTSYYGYTFGSGTRLTVV.

V is TRBV7-9 and J is TRBJ2-2; 13 nucleotides agree with TRBD2. Germline CDR1 reads SEHNR; CDR2 reads FQNEAQ (reference sequence). The CDR3 is 16 residues long. V shed 5 bases, J shed 3 bases, and the junction held 3 bases outside the gene matches. CDR3 protein: CASSLGLAGDTGELFF. Written as DNA, the CDR3 is TGTGCCAGCAGCCTCGGACTAGCGGGAGACACCGGGGAGCTGTTTTTT. Full variable domain (remainder filled in from reference TRBV7-9 and TRBJ2-2): DTGVSQNPRHKITKRGQNVTFRCDPISEHNRLYWYRQTLGQGPEFLTYFQNEAQLEKSRLLSDRFSAERPKGSFSTLEIQRTEQGDSAMYLCASSLGLAGDTGELFFGEGSRLTVL.

V is TRBV13 and J is TRBJ1-1; D is uncertain. The CDR3 contains 16 residues. Germline V gives CDR1 PRHDT, CDR2 FYEKMQ (reference sequence). Trimming took off 1 base at V and 1 base at J, with 13 bases between the two ends. The CDR3 sequence is CASSLDMGPGNTEAFF. CDR3 bases: TGTGCCAGCAGCTTAGATATGGGCCCAGGGAACACTGAAGCTTTCTTT.

This clone showed up just a few times. The J gene is TRBJ1-3, the V gene TRBV30; D gene uncertain. The CDR3 is made up of 14 amino acids. CDR1 is GTSNPN and CDR2 is SVGIG in the germline V gene (reference sequence). The V gene lost 0 bases and the J gene lost 4 bases, with 10 bases spanning the gap. CDR3: CAWSVKGGGNTIYF. The CDR3 bases are TGTGCCTGGAGTGTAAAGGGAGGAGGAAACACCATATATTTT.

The V and J genes are TRBV7-9 and TRBJ2-6; D call uncertain. Germline lookup yields CDR1 SEHNR and CDR2 FQNEAQ (reference sequence). V lost 5 bases and J lost 1, with 9 bases in between. The CDR3 is made up of 15 amino acids. The CDR3 here is CASSPSRSGANVLTF. The CDR3 DNA follows: TGTGCCAGCAGCCCTAGTAGGTCTGGGGCCAACGTCCTGACTTTC.

The V gene is TRBV29-1, the J gene TRBJ1-1, with 7 nucleotides matching TRBD1. V was pared by 7 bases and J by 3 bases, with 5 bases of the junction left unmatched. Per the germline V gene, CDR1 is SQVTM and CDR2 is ANQGSEA. The CDR3 runs 12 residues. CDR3 nucleotide sequence: TGCAGCGCCCAGGGGGATTACACTGAAGCTTTCTTT. This gives the protein CSAQGDYTEAFF.

This chain uses TRBV6-5 with TRBJ2-7; perhaps TRBD2 as D (6 bases). Germline lookup yields CDR1 MNHEY and CDR2 SVGAGI. Trimming removed 7 bases at V and 6 bases at J, with 22 bases between. The CDR3 runs 15 residues. CDR3 residues: CASTPPRRERPEQYF. CDR3 DNA sequence: TGTGCCAGCACCCCCCCCCGGAGGGAGAGGCCCGAGCAGTACTTC.

V usage is TRBV27 and J usage is TRBJ2-1; 7 bases align to TRBD2. V was pared by 5 bases and J by 11 bases, with 6 bases of the junction left unmatched. This CDR3 is built from 12 residues. Germline CDR1 MNHEY, CDR2 SMNVEV (reference sequence). CDR3: CASSRVAGQQFF. The CDR3, as DNA: TGTGCCAGCAGTCGGGTAGCGGGTCAGCAGTTCTTC.

The chain recombines TRBV6-2 or TRBV6-3 with TRBJ1-1, with D possibly TRBD1 on 5 matching bases. Per germline, CDR1 MNHEY and CDR2 SVGEGT. V was pared by 5 bases and J by 0 bases, with 10 bases between. This CDR3 comprises 14 residues. The CDR3 loop is CASSQTDLNTEAFF. CDR3 nucleotide sequence: TGTGCCAGCAGTCAGACAGACTTGAACACTGAAGCTTTCTTT.

This chain uses TRBV2 with TRBJ2-1; D may be TRBD1 (6 bases). Trimming left V 6 bases short and J 2 bases short, with 14 bases between. This CDR3 has 15 residues. Germline V gives CDR1 SNHLY, CDR2 FYNNEI. The CDR3 loop is CASRSQGSTYNEQFF. The CDR3 region has the DNA TGTGCCAGCAGGTCACAGGGCAGCACCTACAATGAGCAGTTCTTC.

The CDR3 DNA follows: TGTGCCAGTAGTATAGTAAGACAGGCTGGCCAGCCCCAGCATTTT. Amino acid sequence: CASSIVRQAGQPQHF. V gene TRBV19 combines with J gene TRBJ1-5, with D possibly being TRBD1 (6 bases). Trimming pared 1 base from V and 7 bases from J, leaving 14 bases between. CDR1 and CDR2 from the germline V gene are LNHDA and SQIVND (reference sequence). This CDR3 region has 15 residues.

The gene calls are TRBV19 and TRBJ2-7, with D perhaps matching TRBD1 (6 bases). The CDR3 contains 14 residues. Trimming removed 4 bases at V and 2 bases at J, with 12 bases between. Per germline, CDR1 LNHDA and CDR2 SQIVND (reference sequence). CDR3 in amino acids: CASSTNRETYEQYF. CDR3 nucleotides: TGTGCCAGTAGTACCAACAGGGAGACCTACGAGCAGTACTTC.

This chain uses TRBV29-1 with TRBJ2-1; 7 nucleotides line up with TRBD2. This CDR3 region has 13 residues. Germline assignment: CDR1 SQVTM and CDR2 ANQGSEA. V trimming: 7 bases; J trimming: 7 bases; junction bases outside the gene matches: 10. CDR3 in amino acids: CSERTSSANEQFF. In nucleotides, the CDR3 is TGCAGCGAGAGGACTAGTTCAGCGAATGAGCAGTTCTTC.

The sample holds a few counts of this clone. V and J are TRBV5-4 and TRBJ1-5; D unresolved. The V end was cut by 0 bases, the J end by 3 bases, with 13 bases between. The CDR3 loop spans 16 amino acids. Germline loops: CDR1 SGHNT, CDR2 YYREEE (reference sequence). Here the CDR3 reads CASSLGQARPNQPQHF. In nucleotides, the CDR3 is TGTGCCAGCAGCTTGGGGCAGGCGCGACCCAATCAGCCCCAGCATTTT.

This sequence joins TRBV7-3 and TRBJ2-4; possibly TRBD1 for D (6 bases). The V gene lost 6 bases and the J gene lost 0 bases, with 15 bases spanning the gap. There are 16 residues in the CDR3. The V gene's germline CDR1 is SGHTA and CDR2 FQGTGA. The CDR3 nucleotides are TGTGCCAGCAGTCCTTCGACAGGCCTAGCCAAAAACATTCAGTACTTC. Translating it yields CASSPSTGLAKNIQYF.

The V gene is TRBV7-8, the J gene TRBJ2-7; 14 bases line up with TRBD2. The V gene's germline CDR1 is SGHVS and CDR2 FQNEAQ. The CDR3 runs 16 residues. V lost 2 bases and J lost 5; bases outside the gene matches: 5. The CDR3 reads CASSLRTSGRTDEQYF. CDR3 bases: TGTGCCAGCAGCTTAAGGACTAGCGGGAGGACCGACGAGCAGTACTTC.

This clone was found once. The chain recombines TRBV28 with TRBJ1-4, with TRBD1 as a possible D gene (5 bases). The CDR3 loop spans 16 amino acids. CDR1 and CDR2 (germline): MDHEN, SYDVKM. The V gene lost 6 bases and the J gene lost 7 bases, with 21 bases spanning the gap. CDR3 DNA sequence: TGTGCCAGCAGCCTCAACGCAGGGTATACGGGTGAAAAACTGTTTTTT. Translated: CASSLNAGYTGEKLFF.

J is TRBJ1-6 and V is TRBV7-2; TRBD1 matches at 9 bases. The CDR3 spans 14 residues. Germline CDR1 is SGHTA and CDR2 is FQGNSA. The J segment lost 8 bases and the V segment lost 5 bases, leaving 4 bases of the junction unmatched. CDR3 DNA: TGTGCCAGCAGCCGCACAGGGGGCGATTCACCCCTCCACTTT. Protein: CASSRTGGDSPLHF.